This T cell receptor (beta chain) comes out of a study of control samples from healthy donors and cancer patients. The CDR3 runs to 15 residues. The ends were cut back, 5 bases at V and 0 bases at J, with 17 bases in the middle. Germline assignment: CDR1 SQVTM and CDR2 ANQGSEA. Assay: immunoSEQ multiplex PCR; the TCRdb copy retains only in-frame clones and omits some. This table holds 110,000 or so clones, 80% to 90% found once. Sequencing was done on a sample of blood. The sequence came from a woman aged 50 to 60 in good health. The chain combines TRBV29-1 with TRBJ2-7; a weak D match, TRBD2 (6 bases). The DNA of the CDR3 is TGCAGCGTTCAAAGAGGAGGGGAAGACTCCTACGAGCAGTACTTC. It encodes CSVQRGGEDSYEQYF.